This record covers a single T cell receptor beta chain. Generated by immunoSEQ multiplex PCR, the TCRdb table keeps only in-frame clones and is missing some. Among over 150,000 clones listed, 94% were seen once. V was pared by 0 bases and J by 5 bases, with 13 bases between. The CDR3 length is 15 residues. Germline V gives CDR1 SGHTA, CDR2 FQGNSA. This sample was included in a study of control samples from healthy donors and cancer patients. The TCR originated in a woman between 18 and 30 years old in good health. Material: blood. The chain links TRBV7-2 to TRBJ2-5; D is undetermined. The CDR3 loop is CASSLASGSWETQYF. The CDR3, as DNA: TGTGCCAGCAGCTTAGCTTCTGGTAGTTGGGAGACCCAGTACTTC.